The clone carrying this TCR beta chain was counted only a few times. The target antigen is unknown. This CDR3 comprises 15 residues. Germline-derived CDR1 and CDR2 are MNHNS and SASEGT. V was clipped by 5 bases and J by 0 bases, with 12 bases between them. Each CDR3 protein is one row after TCRdb ran MiXCR on the 5' RACE reads. This table holds a few hundred thousand distinct CDR3 sequences, about 15% found once. The data were obtained in a study of identical twins. General study points: The study found weaker excess twin sharing in beta out-of-frame sequences.

These data also formed part of another study, on yellow fever vaccine responses in identical twins.

This TCR was sampled from a woman aged 18-29 years in good health. The sample consisted of CD4+ T cells sorted from blood. The chain recombines TRBV6-1 with TRBJ2-3; D unclear. The CDR3 reads CASSTWGTSTDTQYF. CDR3 coding DNA: TGTGCCAGCAGTACCTGGGGAACTAGCACAGATACGCAGTATTTT.